This TCR beta chain was identified during a study of shared clonotypes between healthy human individuals. TCRdb's table, derived via immunoSEQ multiplex PCR, lists solely in-frame clones and lacks some. The table includes hundreds of thousands of clones, around 96% detected once. This clone was detected a few times. V was pared by 3 bases and J by 0 bases, with 8 bases between. This CDR3 comprises 14 residues. Per the germline V gene, CDR1 is MGHRA and CDR2 is YSYEKL. Positive CCR7 selection of CD45RO-negative cells yielded the naive CD8 cells, and terminally differentiated effector memory CD45RA+ cells were excluded.

The source material was naive CD8+ T cells sorted from blood. The sequence was collected from a woman under 40 in good health. The chain combines TRBV4-1 with TRBJ1-1; D is uncertain. The CDR3 here is CASSQTPMNTEAFF. The CDR3 DNA reads TGCGCCAGCAGCCAGACACCGATGAACACTGAAGCTTTCTTT.